Each of the 24 T cell receptor beta chains below was sequenced from the same sample in a study of control samples from healthy donors and cancer patients. Only in-frame clones appear in the TCRdb table, and some are missing; sequencing was by immunoSEQ multiplex PCR. The table records around 130,000 clones, roughly 90% of them present only once. The material sequenced was blood. Every receptor here comes from a man aged 18 to 29 in good health.

CDR3 loop: CSARTGNTIYF. DNA for the CDR3: TGCAGCGCCCGGACGGGAAACACCATATATTTT. This chain connects TRBV29-1 to TRBJ1-3; D not resolved. The germline V and J ends were trimmed by 7 bases and 4 bases, with 8 bases remaining between them. The CDR3 covers 11 residues. Per germline, CDR1 SQVTM and CDR2 ANQGSEA.

In the case of this clone: At one end the junction does not follow the germline gene, possibly because of a read error. The V and J genes are TRBV10-3 and TRBJ1-5, with D perhaps TRBD1 (5 bases). Germline CDR1 and CDR2: ENHRY and SYGVKD. The CDR3 is 14 residues long. This CDR3 is CAIGERGGGQPQHF. In nucleotides, the CDR3 is TGTGCCATCGGTGAAAGGGGTGGGGGTCAGCCCCAGCATTTT.

The gene calls are TRBV5-1 and TRBJ1-2; 7 nucleotides align to TRBD1. V was pared by 5 bases and J by 8 bases, with 9 bases of the junction left unmatched. The CDR3 has 13 amino acids. Germline V gene sequence: CDR1 SGHRS, CDR2 YFSETQ. DNA for the CDR3: TGCGCCAGCAGGAGAATAGGGGGCCGGGGCTACACCTTC. Translated: CASRRIGGRGYTF.

Here the CDR3 reads CASSPPTADYGYTF. The CDR3 DNA follows: TGTGCCAGCTCACCACCGACAGCCGATTATGGCTACACCTTC. The gene calls are TRBV18 and TRBJ1-2, with a possible D match to TRBD1 (5 bases). The CDR3 sequence is 14 residues long. Looked up from germline, CDR1 is KGHSH and CDR2 is LQKENI. The ends were cut back, 0 bases at V and 5 bases at J, with 10 bases in the middle.

The chain employs TRBV18 and TRBJ1-1; possibly TRBD1 for D (5 bases). The CDR3 is 17 residues long. Germline V CDR1 and CDR2: KGHSH, LQKENI. Trimming stripped 4 bases from V and 6 bases from J, with 24 bases between. CDR3 sequence reads: CASSHGLGPRLVAEAFF. The CDR3 DNA reads as TGTGCCAGCTCACACGGGTTGGGACCCCGTCTCGTCGCTGAAGCTTTCTTT.

The V gene is TRBV5-4, the J gene TRBJ1-4; no clear D. V was pared by 4 bases and J by 0 bases, with 10 bases between. Germline CDR1 and CDR2: SGHNT and YYREEE (reference sequence). This CDR3 has 15 residues. The CDR3 nucleotides are TGTGCCAGCAGCCCGACTTTGACAACTAATGAAAAACTGTTTTTT. It specifies CASSPTLTTNEKLFF.

V usage is TRBV19 and J usage is TRBJ1-5; D might be TRBD1 (6 bases). This CDR3 region has 18 residues. Germline CDR1 LNHDA, CDR2 SQIVND (reference sequence). Trimming left V 4 bases short and J 0 bases short, with 19 bases between. CDR3: CASSTARGAGLSNQPQHF. The CDR3 DNA is TGTGCCAGTAGTACCGCCAGGGGCGCGGGACTTAGCAATCAGCCCCAGCATTTT.

The CDR3 DNA reads TGTGCCTGGACTTCGTGGGGAGCAACCTACAATGAGCAGTTCTTC. Translation: CAWTSWGATYNEQFF. The chain joins TRBV30 to TRBJ2-1; D possibly corresponds to TRBD2 (5 bases). The CDR3 length is 15 residues. Trimming pared 4 bases from V and 2 bases from J, leaving 15 bases between. Germline V gives CDR1 GTSNPN, CDR2 SVGIG (reference sequence).

J is TRBJ2-7 and V is TRBV27, with TRBD2 identical over 7 bases. This CDR3 has 14 amino acids. Trimming removed 6 bases from V and 5 bases from J; junction bases left unmatched: 10. Germline CDR1 reads MNHEY; CDR2 reads SMNVEV (reference sequence). This CDR3 is CASRRMGGIHEQYF. In DNA form, the CDR3 reads TGTGCCAGCAGGCGAATGGGAGGGATTCACGAGCAGTACTTC.

The chain is built from TRBV19 and TRBJ1-5; the D gene is possibly TRBD1 (6 bases). Germline CDR1 is LNHDA and CDR2 is SQIVND (reference sequence). Trimming took 5 bases from V and 0 from J, leaving 14 bases between them. This CDR3 is 16 amino acids long. This CDR3 reads CASSLDRFYSNQPQHF. As DNA, the CDR3 is TGTGCCAGTAGTTTGGACAGATTCTATAGCAATCAGCCCCAGCATTTT.

This rearrangement joins TRBV10-2 to TRBJ1-1; D call uncertain. V was cut by 0 bases and J by 1 base, with 6 bases left in between. Germline V gene lookup returns CDR1 WSHSY and CDR2 SAAADI. The CDR3 sequence is 14 residues long. The CDR3 here is CASSESVGNTEAFF. The CDR3 bases are TGCGCCAGCAGTGAGTCGGTAGGGAACACTGAAGCTTTCTTT.

V is TRBV27 and J is TRBJ2-1; D gene ambiguous. The CDR3 contains 18 residues. The germline V gene encodes CDR1 MNHEY and CDR2 SMNVEV (reference sequence). Deletions cut 0 bases from V and 2 bases from J, with 17 bases between. CDR3: CASSLSIFDNPPYNEQFF. CDR3 DNA sequence: TGTGCCAGCAGTTTATCGATTTTCGACAACCCCCCCTACAATGAGCAGTTCTTC.

The chain employs TRBV10-3 and TRBJ1-2; tentative D call: TRBD1 (5 bases). Trimming cost V 10 bases and J 8 bases, with 14 bases left between them. Germline V gene sequence: CDR1 ENHRY, CDR2 SYGVKD. This CDR3 has 11 residues. Here the CDR3 DNA reads TGTGCCACCGAGTCTGGGGGAGGCTACACCTTC. It codes for CATESGGGYTF.

This rearrangement joins TRBV7-3 to TRBJ1-4; D not resolved. Germline CDR1 is SGHTA and CDR2 is FQGTGA. V was cut by 3 bases and J by 8 bases, with 10 bases left in between. CDR3 length: 13 amino acids. The CDR3 is CASSFGPGEKLFF. CDR3 bases: TGTGCCAGCAGCTTCGGCCCGGGGGAAAAACTGTTTTTT.

This chain joins TRBV7-3 and TRBJ2-6, with 7 bases matching TRBD2. Germline CDR1 reads SGHTA; CDR2 reads FQGTGA. V lost 0 bases, J lost 4 bases, and 6 bases stayed unmatched. There are 17 residues in the CDR3. CDR3 residues: CASSLTPGGSGANVLTF. CDR3 DNA sequence: TGTGCCAGCAGCTTAACCCCGGGGGGTTCGGGGGCCAACGTCCTGACTTTC.

The V and J genes are TRBV19 and TRBJ1-4, with TRBD1 as a possible D gene (5 bases). Between the trimmed V and J ends, which lost 7 bases and 0 bases, there was a span of 15 bases. Germline V lookup: CDR1 LNHDA, CDR2 SQIVND (reference sequence). The CDR3 contains 16 residues. In DNA, the CDR3 is TGTGCCAGTAACGATGGGGCCCACGCAACTAATGAAAAACTGTTTTTT. This translates into CASNDGAHATNEKLFF.

This chain joins TRBV11-2 and TRBJ2-5; TRBD1 matches 10 bases. The CDR3 extends over 14 amino acids. From germline, CDR1 is SGHAT and CDR2 FQNNGV. The junction had 5 bases not matched to a gene; V was cut back by 5 bases and J by 5 bases. CDR3 nucleotide sequence: TGTGCCAGCAGCAGGGGACAGGGGCAGGAGACCCAGTACTTC. It is translated as CASSRGQGQETQYF.

The chain uses TRBV11-2 and TRBJ2-5, with D perhaps TRBD2 (6 bases). Trimming left V 3 bases short and J 5 bases short, with 19 bases between. Germline assignment: CDR1 SGHAT and CDR2 FQNNGV. CDR3 length: 16 amino acids. The CDR3 loop is CASSFSPRTMGETQYF. The CDR3 DNA reads as TGTGCCAGCAGCTTCTCCCCCAGGACTATGGGGGAGACCCAGTACTTC.

The genes are TRBV2 and TRBJ2-6, with 7 bases identical to TRBD1. This CDR3 contains 17 residues. V dropped 6 bases and J dropped 4; count of bases not matched to a gene: 12. Germline loops: CDR1 SNHLY, CDR2 FYNNEI. CDR3 sequence reads: CASRAGTDISGANVLTF. CDR3 nucleotide sequence: TGTGCCAGCAGGGCCGGGACAGATATTTCAGGGGCCAACGTCCTGACTTTC.

V and J are TRBV11-2 and TRBJ2-6; no clear D gene. V shed 5 bases and J shed 3 bases, with 14 bases lying between them. CDR1 is SGHAT, CDR2 FQNNGV, per germline. CDR3 length equals 16 residues. The CDR3 DNA reads TGTGCCAGCAGCCATCTTCAGTTCCTTGGGGCCAACGTCCTGACTTTC. The encoded protein is CASSHLQFLGANVLTF.

The chain is built from TRBV5-1 and TRBJ2-3; 11 bases agree with TRBD1. Germline CDR1 reads SGHRS; CDR2 reads YFSETQ. The CDR3 loop spans 16 amino acids. Unmatched junction bases numbered 5, after V lost 4 bases and J lost 1 base. Written as DNA, the CDR3 is TGCGCCAGCAGCCGAGGGGGACAGGGGGGCACAGATACGCAGTATTTT. It translates to CASSRGGQGGTDTQYF.

The chain carries TRBV3-1 (or the pseudogene TRBV3-2) and TRBJ1-1; no firm D call. CDR3 length equals 12 residues. The germline CDR1 and CDR2 sequences are LGHDT and YNNKEL (reference sequence). Trimming cost V 4 bases and J 6 bases, with 9 bases left between them. The CDR3 is CASSRHSSEAFF. The CDR3 coding sequence is TGTGCCAGCAGCCGACATAGCTCTGAAGCTTTCTTT.

The genes are TRBV5-1 and TRBJ2-1; 11 bases are a match to TRBD1. Germline CDR1 and CDR2: SGHRS and YFSETQ. CDR3 length equals 16 residues. With V trimmed by 1 base and J by 8 bases, 8 bases remained unmatched. The CDR3 region is CASSLQDRGRIDEQFF. For the CDR3, the DNA is TGCGCCAGCAGCTTGCAGGACAGGGGGCGCATCGATGAGCAGTTCTTC.

This rearrangement joins TRBV6-2 or TRBV6-3 to TRBJ1-1, with D perhaps TRBD1 (5 bases). Germline CDR1 MNHEY, CDR2 SVGEGT. V lost 6 bases to trimming and J lost 1 base, with 12 bases between them. This CDR3 is 14 amino acids long. Here the CDR3 DNA reads TGTGCCAGCAGCCTAACTACAGGGAACACTGAAGCTTTCTTT. It yields the protein CASSLTTGNTEAFF.